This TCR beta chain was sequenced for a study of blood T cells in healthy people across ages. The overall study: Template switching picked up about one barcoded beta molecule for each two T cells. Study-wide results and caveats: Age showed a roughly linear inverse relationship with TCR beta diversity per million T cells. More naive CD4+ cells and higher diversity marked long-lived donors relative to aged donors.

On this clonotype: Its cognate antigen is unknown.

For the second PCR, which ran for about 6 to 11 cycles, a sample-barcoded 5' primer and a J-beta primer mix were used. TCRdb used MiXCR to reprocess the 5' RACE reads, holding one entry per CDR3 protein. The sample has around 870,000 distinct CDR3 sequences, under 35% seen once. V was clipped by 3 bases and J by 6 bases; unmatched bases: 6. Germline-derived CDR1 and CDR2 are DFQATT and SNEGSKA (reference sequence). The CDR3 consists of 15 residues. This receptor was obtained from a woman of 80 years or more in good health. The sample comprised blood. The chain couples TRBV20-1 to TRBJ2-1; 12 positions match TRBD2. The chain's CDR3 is CSARRSSGGANEQFF. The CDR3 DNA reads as TGCAGTGCTAGGAGGTCTAGCGGGGGGGCCAATGAGCAGTTCTTC.